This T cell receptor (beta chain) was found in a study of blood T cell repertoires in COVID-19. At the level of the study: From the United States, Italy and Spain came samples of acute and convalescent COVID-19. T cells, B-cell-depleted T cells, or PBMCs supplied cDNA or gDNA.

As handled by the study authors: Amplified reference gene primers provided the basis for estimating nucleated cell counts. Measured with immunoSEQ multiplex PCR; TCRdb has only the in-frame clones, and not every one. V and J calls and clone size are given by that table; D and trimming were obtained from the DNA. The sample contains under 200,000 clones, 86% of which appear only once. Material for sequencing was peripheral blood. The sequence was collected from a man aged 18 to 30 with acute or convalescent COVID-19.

Written as DNA, the CDR3 is TGTGCCAGTAGTACAGGGGCCTCTGGAAACACCATATATTTT. Protein sequence: CASSTGASGNTIYF. This chain uses TRBV19 with TRBJ1-3, with D possibly matching TRBD1 (6 bases). Germline loops: CDR1 LNHDA, CDR2 SQIVND (reference sequence). V shed 4 bases and J shed 0 bases, with 7 bases lying between them. The CDR3 covers 14 residues.